The T cell receptor (beta chain) described here comes from a study of cytomegalovirus exposure and HLA in healthy donors. Study results and limitations: Accurate prediction of HLA-A and HLA-B alleles (for most subjects) was reportedly achieved from TCR beta sequences. According to reports, the classifier identified cytomegalovirus status with high specificity and sensitivity. The productive fraction for most TCR beta V segments was about 87% or about 30% in an earlier analysis.

The PCR was carried out with 60 Vbeta primers and 13 Jbeta primers. Repertoires were generated with immunoSEQ multiplex PCR, while TCRdb's copy carries only in-frame clones and drops some. Recorded for this sample: about 200,000 clones. CDR1 and CDR2 (germline): MDHEN, SYDVKM. The CDR3 has 13 residues. Trimming cost V 5 bases and J 5 bases, with 12 bases left between them. A note on this clone: What it binds is unknown.

The chain combines TRBV28 with TRBJ1-2; D unclear. The material sequenced was PBMCs. This clonotype was obtained from a girl aged 2-10 years in good health and CMV-seropositive. CDR3 sequence: CASSTPEPYGYTF. As DNA, the CDR3 is TGTGCCAGCAGTACCCCCGAGCCTTATGGCTACACCTTC.